Sequencing of this T cell receptor (beta chain) was carried out in a study of cytotoxic CD8 clonotypes in ibrutinib-treated CLL. Background on the study: There were some 10 relapsed/refractory patients and more than 14 treatment-naive patients, and fewer than 18 were IGHV unmutated.

Points from the study as a whole: Whereas clonality rose at ibrutinib response, it declined toward baseline at progression.

CDR1 is SGHTA and CDR2 is FQGNSA in the germline V gene. The V and J ends lost 2 bases and 0 bases respectively, with 14 bases between them. The CDR3 runs to 16 residues. Assay: immunoSEQ multiplex PCR; the TCRdb copy retains only in-frame clones and omits some. The repertoire includes 300,000 to 350,000 clones, about 77% of them detected once, and roughly 6.3% sits in the top ten. To note about this clone: Its antigen is not identified.

The sample was PBMCs, taken before ibrutinib treatment. This chain joins TRBV7-2 and TRBJ2-7, with D perhaps TRBD1 (5 bases). The clonotype comes from a human donor with chronic lymphocytic leukemia. CDR3 sequence: CASSLSPGQSSYEQYF. The CDR3 coding sequence is TGTGCCAGCAGCTTAAGCCCAGGACAAAGCTCCTACGAGCAGTACTTC.